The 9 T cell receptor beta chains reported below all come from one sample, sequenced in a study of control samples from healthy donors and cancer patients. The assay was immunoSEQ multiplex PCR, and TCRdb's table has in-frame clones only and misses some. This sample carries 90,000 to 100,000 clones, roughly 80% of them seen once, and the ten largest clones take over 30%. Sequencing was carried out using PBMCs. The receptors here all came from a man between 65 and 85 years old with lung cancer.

The CDR3: CASSQVAGVYYEQYF. Written as DNA, the CDR3 is TGTGCCAGCAGCCAGGTGGCAGGGGTCTACTACGAGCAGTACTTC. The genes are TRBV7-2 and TRBJ2-7, with a weak D call TRBD1 (6 bases). Trimming left V 5 bases short and J 3 bases short, with 17 bases between. Germline CDR1 and CDR2: SGHTA and FQGNSA. The CDR3 loop spans 15 amino acids.

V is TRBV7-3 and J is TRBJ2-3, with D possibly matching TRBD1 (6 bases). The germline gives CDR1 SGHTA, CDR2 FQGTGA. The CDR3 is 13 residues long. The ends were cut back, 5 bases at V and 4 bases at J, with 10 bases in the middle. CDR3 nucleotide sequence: TGTGCCAGCAGCCTCAACAGGGCAGATACGCAGTATTTT. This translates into CASSLNRADTQYF.

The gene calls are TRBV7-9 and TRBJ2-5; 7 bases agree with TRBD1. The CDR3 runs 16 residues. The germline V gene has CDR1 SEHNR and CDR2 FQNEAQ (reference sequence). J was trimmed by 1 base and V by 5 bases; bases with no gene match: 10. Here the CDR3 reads CASSVTLRTGQETQYF. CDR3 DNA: TGTGCCAGCAGCGTTACCCTCAGGACAGGCCAAGAGACCCAGTACTTC. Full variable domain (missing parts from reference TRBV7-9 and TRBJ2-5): DTGVSQNPRHKITKRGQNVTFRCDPISEHNRLYWYRQTLGQGPEFLTYFQNEAQLEKSRLLSDRFSAERPKGSFSTLEIQRTEQGDSAMYLCASSVTLRTGQETQYFGPGTRLLVL.

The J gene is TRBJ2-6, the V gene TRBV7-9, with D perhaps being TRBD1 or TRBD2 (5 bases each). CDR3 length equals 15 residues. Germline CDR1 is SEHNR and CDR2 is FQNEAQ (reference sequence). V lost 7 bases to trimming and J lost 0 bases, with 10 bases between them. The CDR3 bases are TGTGCCAGCAACAGGAGGAACTCTGGGGCCAACGTCCTGACTTTC. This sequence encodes CASNRRNSGANVLTF.

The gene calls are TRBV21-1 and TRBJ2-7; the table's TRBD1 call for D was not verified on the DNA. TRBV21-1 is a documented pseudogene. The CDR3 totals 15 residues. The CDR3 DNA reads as TGTGCCAGCAGCAAAGGAGCAGGGGAAAACTACGAGCAGTACTTC. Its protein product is CASSKGAGENYEQYF.

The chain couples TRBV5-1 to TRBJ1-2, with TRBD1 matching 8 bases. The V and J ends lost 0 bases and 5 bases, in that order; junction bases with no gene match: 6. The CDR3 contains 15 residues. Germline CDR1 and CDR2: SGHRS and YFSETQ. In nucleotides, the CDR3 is TGCGCCAGCAGCTTGGTGCCAGGGGGCGATTATGGCTACACCTTC. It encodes CASSLVPGGDYGYTF.

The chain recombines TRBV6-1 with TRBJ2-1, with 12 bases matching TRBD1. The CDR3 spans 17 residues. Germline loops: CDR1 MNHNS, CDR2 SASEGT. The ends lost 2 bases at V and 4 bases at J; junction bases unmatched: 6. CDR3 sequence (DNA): TGTGCCAGCAGTGAAAGAGGGACAGGGGGCTTATACAATGAGCAGTTCTTC. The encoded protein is CASSERGTGGLYNEQFF.

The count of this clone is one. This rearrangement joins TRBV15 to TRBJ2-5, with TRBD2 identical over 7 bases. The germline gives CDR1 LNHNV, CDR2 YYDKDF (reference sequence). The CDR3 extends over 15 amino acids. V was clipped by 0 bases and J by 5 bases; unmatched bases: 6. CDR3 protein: CATSRDWGSGETQYF. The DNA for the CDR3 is TGTGCCACCAGCAGAGATTGGGGTAGCGGGGAGACCCAGTACTTC.

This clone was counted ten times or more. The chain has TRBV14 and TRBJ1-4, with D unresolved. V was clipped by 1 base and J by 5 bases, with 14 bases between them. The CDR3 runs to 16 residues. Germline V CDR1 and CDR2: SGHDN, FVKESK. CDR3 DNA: TGTGCCAGCAGCCAAGTATTGGGTCGGTCGAATGAAAAACTGTTTTTT. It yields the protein CASSQVLGRSNEKLFF.